This T cell receptor beta chain is drawn from a study of CD8 T cells in Susac syndrome (dated by TCRdb to the late 2010s). Background on the whole study: The study used repertoire sequencing to test whether antigen drove CD8+ T cell activation and differentiation in Susac syndrome. Clonality of the CD8+ T cell repertoire was compared between 11 to 12 healthy donors, roughly 14 Susac syndrome patients and roughly 15 multiple sclerosis patients. What the work shows at the level of the full study, not this receptor alone: The TCR sequencing and HLA analysis was acknowledged to have included a relatively small number of individuals.

From cysteine to phenylalanine, the CDR3 is 15 amino acids long. Only the CDR3 part of the read is kept: 45 bases, read in frame from the first base. V is trimmed back by 5 bases and J by 8 bases, and the junction contains 10 bases that no gene match accounts for. The germline V gene yields SGHTA for CDR1 and FQGTGA for CDR2. RNA was extracted using the RNeasy kit, and roughly 0.45 to 1 microgram was reverse transcribed with random hexamers. The immunoSEQ multiplex PCR assay, which covers 54 Vbeta and 13 Jbeta segments, was used to amplify TCR beta CDR3 regions. PCR amplification bias was corrected using a synthetic template baseline for primer optimization and computational correction. In the paper's pipeline: Only productive sequences were kept, with reads annotated to V, D and J genes according to IMGT and analyzed in immunoSEQ Analyzer. Clonality was computed as one minus Shannon entropy normalized by log2 of the number of productive unique sequences. Public and private clones were assessed among the 100 most prevalent clones of each patient and control. A clone was defined as Susac-specific if it was absent from the healthy and MS cohorts, from approximately 980 published viral clones and from other ImmuneACCESS disease sequences. The public reads were run again by TCRdb, first through fastp at Q25 and then through MiXCR, and only productive beta chains were kept. Duplicate CDR3 protein sequences are folded into a single record with the most common DNA and genes. The V and J calls, along with clone size, are taken from TCRdb and not from the paper's own processing. The sample table records around 59,000 distinct CDR3 sequences; more than 90% of these occur just once. The ten top clones hold 0.15% to 0.2% of the sample.

Peripheral blood CD8+ and CD4+ T cells from healthy donors, Susac syndrome patients and multiple sclerosis patients were profiled by high-throughput TCR beta sequencing. The healthy donors served as controls matched for age and sex. Bulk CD8+ and CD4+ T cells were purified by magnetic negative isolation, while CD8+ TEMRA cells were enriched using FACS. Blood was collected in EDTA tubes and processed within 24 hours, with PBMCs isolated through density gradient centrifugation. PBMCs destined for TCR sequencing were cryopreserved in liquid nitrogen and later thawed in a 37 °C water bath. The sorted or isolated CD4+, CD8+ and CD8+ TEMRA cells reached a purity of at least 90%. As regards this clonotype: The antigen it binds to is not known. No qualities accompany the bases; no much larger clone lies one base away.

The rearrangement combines TRBV7-3 with TRBJ2-1, with 9 middle bases fitting TRBD1. The receptor's source is a human donor in good health. Source material: CD8+ T cells from PBMCs. This receptor has the CDR3 CASSRTPGQGDEQFF. The DNA sequence is as follows: TGTGCCAGCAGCCGTACACCGGGACAGGGCGATGAGCAGTTCTTC.